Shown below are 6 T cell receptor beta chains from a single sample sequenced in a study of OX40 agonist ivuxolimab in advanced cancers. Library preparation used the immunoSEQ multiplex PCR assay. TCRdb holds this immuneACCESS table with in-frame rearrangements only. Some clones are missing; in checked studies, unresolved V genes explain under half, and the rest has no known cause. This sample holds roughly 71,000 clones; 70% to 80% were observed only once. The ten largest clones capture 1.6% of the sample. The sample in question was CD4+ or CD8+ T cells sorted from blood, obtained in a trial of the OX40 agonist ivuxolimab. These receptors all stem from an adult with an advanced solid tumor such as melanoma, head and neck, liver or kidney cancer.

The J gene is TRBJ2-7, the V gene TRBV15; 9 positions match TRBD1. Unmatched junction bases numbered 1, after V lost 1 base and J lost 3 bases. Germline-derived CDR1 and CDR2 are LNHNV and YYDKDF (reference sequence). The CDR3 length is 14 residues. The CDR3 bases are TGTGCCACCAGCAGAGGACAGGGGGGCTACGAGCAGTACTTC. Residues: CATSRGQGGYEQYF.

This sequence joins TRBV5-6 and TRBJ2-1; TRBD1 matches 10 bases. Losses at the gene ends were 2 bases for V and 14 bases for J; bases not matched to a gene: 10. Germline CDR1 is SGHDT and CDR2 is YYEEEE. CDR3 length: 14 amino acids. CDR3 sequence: CASSLLTGGRRKFF. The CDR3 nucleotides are TGTGCCAGCAGCTTACTGACAGGGGGCAGGCGGAAGTTCTTC.

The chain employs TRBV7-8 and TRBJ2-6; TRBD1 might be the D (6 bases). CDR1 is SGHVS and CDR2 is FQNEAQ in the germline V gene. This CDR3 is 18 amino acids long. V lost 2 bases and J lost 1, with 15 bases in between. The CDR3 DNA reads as TGTGCCAGCAGCTTAATCAGGGGAATGCTATCTGGGGCCAACGTCCTGACTTTC. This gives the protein CASSLIRGMLSGANVLTF. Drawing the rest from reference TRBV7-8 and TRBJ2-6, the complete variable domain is GAGVSQSPRYKVAKRGQDVALRCDPISGHVSLFWYQQALGQGPEFLTYFQNEAQLDKSGLPSDRFFAERPEGSVSTLKIQRTQQEDSAVYLCASSLIRGMLSGANVLTFGAGSRLTVL.

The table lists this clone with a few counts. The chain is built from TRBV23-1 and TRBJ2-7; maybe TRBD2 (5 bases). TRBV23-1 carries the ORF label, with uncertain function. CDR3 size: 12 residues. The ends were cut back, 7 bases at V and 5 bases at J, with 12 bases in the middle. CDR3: CASIHSSDEQYF. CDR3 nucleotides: TGCGCCAGCATACATAGTAGCGACGAGCAGTACTTC.

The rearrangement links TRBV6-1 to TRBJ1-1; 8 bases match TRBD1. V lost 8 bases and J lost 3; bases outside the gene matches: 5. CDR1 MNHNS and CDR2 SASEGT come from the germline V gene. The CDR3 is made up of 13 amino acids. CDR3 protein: CASPADRDTEAFF. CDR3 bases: TGTGCCAGCCCTGCGGACAGGGACACTGAAGCTTTCTTT.

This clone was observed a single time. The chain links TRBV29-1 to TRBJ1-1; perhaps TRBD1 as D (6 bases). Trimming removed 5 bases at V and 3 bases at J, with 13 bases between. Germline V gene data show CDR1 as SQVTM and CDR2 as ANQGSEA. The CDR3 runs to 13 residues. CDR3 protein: CSVHQGSDTEAFF. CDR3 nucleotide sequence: TGCAGCGTTCACCAGGGGTCGGACACTGAAGCTTTCTTT.